This T cell receptor (beta chain) was captured by sequencing in a study of cytomegalovirus exposure and HLA in healthy donors. Study observations and caveats: With high specificity and sensitivity, the classifier reportedly diagnosed cytomegalovirus status. Usually a TCR sequence was rare, but some public TCRs were found in many donors.

Germline assignment: CDR1 LNHDA and CDR2 SQIVND (reference sequence). V lost 6 bases and J lost 7, with 13 bases in between. There are 13 residues in the CDR3. Sequencing used immunoSEQ multiplex PCR; TCRdb keeps in-frame clones, though not all of them. The data contain 110,000 to 150,000 clones, 80% to 90% of them seen just once; the ten biggest clones take up around 8%. This clone has a handful of counts. Its antigen is undetermined. The donors were members of the roughly 130-subject validation cohort (separate from the approximately 670-subject first cohort). The source material was PBMCs. The J gene is TRBJ1-5, the V gene TRBV19; D remains unclear. This receptor was obtained from a woman under 30 in good health and CMV-seropositive. CDR3 nucleotides: TGTGCCAGTAGCCCCGACCCGGGGCAGCCCCAGCATTTT. As protein: CASSPDPGQPQHF.